This TCR beta chain came from a study of graft-versus-host responses after intestinal transplantation (dated by TCRdb to about 2021). About the full investigation: Multivisceral, liver-intestinal, or isolated intestinal transplants were received by the recipients. To identify alloreactive clones, pre-transplant mixed lymphocyte reaction products were sequenced and compared with unstimulated pre-transplant donor and recipient T cells. Donor T cell macrochimerism was defined as a peak of at least 4% donor T cells among recipient peripheral blood mononuclear cells. The cohort enrolled around 25 intestinal transplant recipients including one retransplant, and a few patients lacking pretransplant specimens were excluded. Rather than going through the commercial service, samples from three later patients were sequenced in-house on an Illumina MiSeq and processed with MiXCR. After intestinal transplantation, graft-versus-host and host-versus-graft alloreactive T cell clones were followed in the graft, circulation and bone marrow using bulk TCR-beta CDR3 sequencing. Every recipient was given anti-thymocyte globulin induction, followed by 2 to 4 years of maintenance tacrolimus and steroids.

Results the study describes overall, beyond this receptor: Early after transplant, declines in HvG clones were associated with peak levels of circulating GvH clones. GvH clones were detected in recipient bone marrow, and some appeared earlier in ileal mucosa or blood, consistent with an intestinal mucosal origin. The conclusions were limited by the relatively low number and heterogeneity of the intestinal transplant patients. In the allografts of patients with donor T cell macrochimerism, GvH to HvG T cell clonal ratios were high.

Preparation of the library involved the immunoSEQ multiplex PCR assay. For most patients, genomic DNA was isolated using the Qiagen DNeasy Blood and Tissue Kit and was shipped frozen to Adaptive Biotechnologies for TCR sequencing. For most patients, high-throughput TCR-beta CDR3 sequencing of genomic DNA was performed by Adaptive Biotechnologies. The authors processed their data as follows. Adaptive's ImmunoSEQ software was the source of the TCR sequencing data for approximately 18 patients, while three other patients were processed with MiXCR and VDJtools. To correct CD4 versus CD8 sorting errors, any sequence found in both subsets at a frequency ratio below 5:1 was removed. CDR3 nucleotide sequences shared between donor and recipient were removed because the origin of such sequences could not be assigned. To be classed as alloreactive, a clone needed at least 2-fold expansion over unstimulated cells and a minimum CFSE-low frequency of 0.002% (template counts) or 0.001% (read counts). Mappable clones were those detected in sequenced pre-transplant spleen, lymph node, or MLR CFSE-low populations of the donor or recipient. The cumulative frequency of alloreactive clones was calculated as a percentage of all sequences, weighted by copy number. TCRdb carries this immuneACCESS record with in-frame sequences only. Its versions omit some clonotypes, under half of them owing to an unresolved V gene in the studies checked, with the rest unexplained. The V and J calls and the clone size are those of that table, but D and trimming were determined from the DNA. A total of nearly 110,000 clones appear in this sample, roughly 87% of them only once. The biggest ten clones account for less than 0.8% of the sample.

The sample holds one count of this clone. The antigen it binds to is not known. No much larger clone exists at a distance of one base, and base qualities are not known. Sample time point, as interpreted from the label and publication: cells obtained before transplantation from donor or recipient. CD3+CD4+ and CD3+CD8+ populations were FACS-sorted from unstimulated pre-transplant donor and recipient cells taken from spleen or lymph nodes. The CDR3 runs 15 amino acids, cysteine and phenylalanine included. Only the CDR3 DNA stays, 45 bases, in frame from base 1. As encoded in the germline V gene, CDR1 is SGHRS while CDR2 is YFSETQ. The junction shows trimming of 3 bases on V and 6 bases on J, and the gene matches do not reach 2 bases of it.

The input for sequencing was unstimulated CD4+ T cells sorted from spleen or lymph node cells, taken before transplant. In this chain, TRBV5-1 is recombined with TRBJ2-2; 13 of the junction bases match TRBD2. This TCR was recovered from a human donor who was the organ donor for an intestinal transplant. The nucleotide sequence is given as TGCGCCAGCAGCTGGACTAGCGGGAGATCCGGGGAGCTGTTTTTT. Its translation is CASSWTSGRSGELFF.